This T cell receptor (beta chain) was sequenced in a study of early T cells in non-severe SARS-CoV-2 infection. TCRdb passed the 5' RACE reads through MiXCR, listing each CDR3 protein once. Among some 71,000 distinct CDR3 sequences listed, around 13% were seen once. In its sample, this clonotype was seen many times. The sample consisted of whole blood. This sequence originates from an adult who was a healthcare worker with PCR-confirmed SARS-CoV-2 infection or an uninfected control (not recorded which).

The CDR3: CASSLSGRGDGQPQHF. The CDR3 bases are TGTGCCAGCAGCTTATCAGGCCGGGGGGATGGACAGCCCCAGCATTTT. The J gene is TRBJ1-5, the V gene TRBV11-2; the D gene is possibly TRBD1 (5 bases). The CDR3 has 16 residues. The V gene's germline CDR1 is SGHAT and CDR2 FQNNGV. Between the trimmed V and J ends, which lost 2 bases and 7 bases, there was a span of 18 bases.